Sequencing of this TCR beta chain was carried out in a study of cytomegalovirus exposure and HLA in healthy donors. The length of the CDR3 is 15 residues. V was clipped by 5 bases and J by 7 bases; unmatched bases: 9. Germline CDR1 and CDR2: SNHLY and FYNNEI. The PCR ran on 60 Vbeta and 13 Jbeta primers. Measured with immunoSEQ multiplex PCR; TCRdb has only the in-frame clones, and not every one. The sample shows more than 55,000 clones, 74% of them seen only once. The TCR originated in an older woman in good health and CMV-seropositive. The V and J genes are TRBV2 and TRBJ1-5; TRBD1 aligns across 9 bases. The sample was PBMCs. CDR3 residues: CASSRLDRGAQPQHF. CDR3 coding DNA: TGTGCCAGCAGTCGCCTTGACAGGGGGGCGCAGCCCCAGCATTTT.